What follows are 17 T cell receptor beta chains derived from one specimen sequenced in a study of CD8 T cells in Susac syndrome. After extraction with the RNeasy kit, 0.5 to 1 ug of the RNA was reverse transcribed using random hexamers. TCRdb reanalysed the immunoSEQ multiplex PCR reads using MiXCR and keeps one entry per CDR3 protein. The sample includes 180,000 or so distinct CDR3 sequences, less than 95% of them seen just once. The material sequenced was CD4+ T cells from PBMCs. The origin of the receptors is a human donor in good health.

The rearrangement links TRBV20-1 to TRBJ1-1; no firm D call. Trimming pared 3 bases from V and 1 base from J, leaving 9 bases between. The V gene's germline CDR1 is DFQATT and CDR2 SNEGSKA (reference sequence). This CDR3 region has 13 residues. CDR3: CSASLGWNTEAFF. In DNA, the CDR3 is TGCAGTGCTAGCCTAGGTTGGAACACTGAAGCTTTCTTT.

The gene calls are TRBV14 and TRBJ2-7, with 9 bases identical to TRBD2. The CDR3 is made up of 14 amino acids. V was pared by 1 base and J by 7 bases, with 5 bases of the junction left unmatched. CDR1 is SGHDN, CDR2 FVKESK, per germline. The CDR3 loop is CASSQVLAGREQYF. The CDR3 DNA reads as TGTGCCAGCAGCCAAGTGCTAGCGGGACGAGAGCAGTACTTC.

This chain joins TRBV30 and TRBJ2-7; 9 bases agree with TRBD2. The CDR3 totals 15 residues. The germline gives CDR1 GTSNPN, CDR2 SVGIG (reference sequence). The trim removed 3 bases at V and 5 bases at J, leaving 11 bases unmatched. CDR3 loop: CAWRGLAGERNEQYF. DNA of the CDR3: TGTGCCTGGAGGGGACTAGCTGGGGAACGAAACGAGCAGTACTTC.

The rearrangement joins TRBV6-2 or TRBV6-3 to TRBJ2-1, with 12 bases matching TRBD2. This CDR3 has 16 amino acids. The V segment lost 5 bases and the J segment 6 bases; nucleotides outside the gene matches: 8. Germline lookup yields CDR1 MNHEY and CDR2 SVGEGT. The CDR3 region is CASSRLAGGRINEQFF. The CDR3 nucleotides read TGTGCCAGCAGTAGGCTAGCGGGAGGGAGGATCAATGAGCAGTTCTTC.

V and J are TRBV9 and TRBJ1-4; D gene ambiguous. The CDR3 has 15 residues. Germline CDR1 reads SGDLS; CDR2 reads YYNGEE. V was shortened by 7 bases and J by 8 bases, with 21 bases between the two germline ends. CDR3 DNA sequence: TGTGCCAGCGCCCGGGCGGCCCCCGGAGGAGAAAAACTGTTTTTT. This encodes CASARAAPGGEKLFF.

The rearrangement links TRBV30 to TRBJ2-1; D gene unclear. The germline V gene encodes CDR1 GTSNPN and CDR2 SVGIG (reference sequence). There are 13 residues in the CDR3. V was cut by 1 base and J by 9 bases, with 13 bases left in between. Here the CDR3 DNA reads TGTGCCTGGAGTGGGTCCTACTTCTCTGAGCAGTTCTTC. Translated, it gives CAWSGSYFSEQFF.

This clonotype was seen only a few times. The chain carries TRBV7-9 and TRBJ2-1, with D uncertain. The CDR3 extends over 14 amino acids. The germline CDR1 and CDR2 sequences are SEHNR and FQNEAQ (reference sequence). V lost 2 bases to trimming and J lost 0 bases, with 5 bases between them. The CDR3 DNA reads TGTGCCAGCAGCTTACCCCTCTCCTACAATGAGCAGTTCTTC. Translated, it gives CASSLPLSYNEQFF.

The rearrangement uses TRBV29-1 and TRBJ2-1; D is ambiguous. V was shortened by 4 bases and J by 9 bases, with 13 bases between the two germline ends. This CDR3 comprises 12 residues. Germline CDR1 reads SQVTM; CDR2 reads ANQGSEA. The CDR3 sequence: CSVGPVAGEQFF. CDR3 DNA: TGCAGCGTTGGCCCCGTAGCCGGTGAGCAGTTCTTC.

The genes are TRBV27 and TRBJ2-1; 7 bases are shared with TRBD1. After removal of 5 bases from V and 2 bases from J, the junction contained 6 bases not matched to a gene. CDR3 size: 15 residues. The germline V gene has CDR1 MNHEY and CDR2 SMNVEV (reference sequence). CDR3 in DNA: TGTGCCAGCAGTCAAAGGACAGGCACCTACAATGAGCAGTTCTTC. It encodes CASSQRTGTYNEQFF.

The chain couples TRBV6-6 to TRBJ1-2; no clear D gene. The CDR3 consists of 13 residues. Trimming left V 4 bases short and J 3 bases short, with 9 bases between. Germline CDR1 is MNHNY and CDR2 is SVGAGI (reference sequence). The CDR3 is CASSFGRYYGYTF. The CDR3 DNA reads TGTGCCAGCAGTTTTGGACGGTACTATGGCTACACCTTC.

The chain uses TRBV29-1 and TRBJ1-2, with D uncertain. The V end was cut by 3 bases, the J end by 2 bases, with 7 bases between. CDR1 is SQVTM, CDR2 ANQGSEA, per germline. There are 12 residues in the CDR3. CDR3 DNA sequence: TGCAGCGTTGATCAGAGAAACTATGGCTACACCTTC. Translating gives CSVDQRNYGYTF.

The V call is TRBV28, the J call TRBJ2-1, with D perhaps given as TRBD1 or TRBD2 (5 bases each). V lost 7 bases and J lost 0, with 10 bases in between. Germline lookup yields CDR1 MDHEN and CDR2 SYDVKM. The CDR3 totals 14 residues. In DNA form, the CDR3 reads TGTGCCAGCAAAGGGACCCGCTCCTACAATGAGCAGTTCTTC. Amino acid sequence: CASKGTRSYNEQFF.

Here the CDR3 DNA reads TGTGCCACCACCCCAACAGATACGCAGTATTTT. Translating gives CATTPTDTQYF. The V gene is TRBV15, the J gene TRBJ2-3; D unresolved. V was shortened by 7 bases and J by 3 bases, with 5 bases between the two germline ends. Germline V lookup: CDR1 LNHNV, CDR2 YYDKDF (reference sequence). CDR3 length: 11 residues. The variable domain in full, completed from reference TRBV15 and TRBJ2-3, reads DAMVIQNPRYQVTQFGKPVTLSCSQTLNHNVMYWYQQKSSQAPKLLFHYYDKDFNNEADTPDNFQSRRPNTSFCFLDIRSPGLGDTAMYLCATTPTDTQYFGPGTRLTVL.

This chain connects TRBV3-1 to TRBJ2-3, with D unresolved. CDR1 and CDR2 from the germline V gene are LGHDT and YNNKEL (reference sequence). The CDR3 covers 16 residues. V lost 5 bases to trimming and J lost 7 bases, with 22 bases between them. The CDR3 region has the DNA TGTGCCAGCAGCTCCACGACCCGCTTCAGGCCCCATACGCAGTATTTT. Translated: CASSSTTRFRPHTQYF.

The CDR3 protein is CASSFASGRDTQYF. The DNA for the CDR3 is TGTGCCAGCAGCTTTGCTAGCGGGAGAGATACGCAGTATTTT. The chain links TRBV11-3 to TRBJ2-3; the match to TRBD2 covers 10 bases. This CDR3 is built from 14 residues. V shed 3 bases, J shed 5 bases, and the junction held 2 bases outside the gene matches. Germline CDR1 and CDR2: SGHNT and YENEEA.

V and J are TRBV29-1 and TRBJ1-2; D is ambiguous. CDR1 is SQVTM, CDR2 ANQGSEA, per germline. V was clipped by 2 bases and J by 8 bases, with 12 bases between them. The CDR3 has 12 residues. The chain's CDR3 is CSVEFAFEGYTF. CDR3 bases: TGCAGCGTTGAATTTGCCTTCGAGGGCTACACCTTC.

This chain links TRBV30 with TRBJ2-1; no clear D gene. Trimming shortened V by 2 bases and J by 0 bases, and 8 bases separated the two germline ends. Per the germline V gene, CDR1 is GTSNPN and CDR2 is SVGIG (reference sequence). The CDR3 spans 14 residues. The CDR3 reads CAWSKVLSYNEQFF. CDR3 bases: TGTGCCTGGAGTAAGGTCCTCTCCTACAATGAGCAGTTCTTC.